This T cell receptor (beta chain) derives from a study of T cells in localized non-small cell lung cancer. Overall study results and limits: Uninvolved neighboring lung showed the greatest T cell clonality, exceeding tumor. Prolonged overall survival went with higher T cell density in the blood.

The repertoire was sequenced with immunoSEQ multiplex PCR; TCRdb's copy has only in-frame clones and lacks some. This repertoire shows some 900 clones, 20% found once; its top ten account for 15% to 20%. This clone has just a few counts. Its antigen is currently unknown. Germline V lookup: CDR1 SGHNT, CDR2 YENEEA. The CDR3 is 20 amino acids. The V and J ends lost 5 bases and 8 bases, in that order; junction bases with no gene match: 23. Neighbouring lung, lacking atypia, was collected no less than 2 cm away from the tumor margin. The material was normal lung tissue next to the tumor, obtained before any cancer treatment. The gene calls are TRBV11-3 and TRBJ2-1; 11 bases agree with TRBD2. This receptor was obtained from a male donor aged 60 or over with stage II squamous cell lung carcinoma. The CDR3 region has the DNA TGTGCCAGCAGCCCCTCCACTAAGACTAGCGGGACACCTTTCGTCGATGAGCAGTTCTTC. Translating it yields CASSPSTKTSGTPFVDEQFF.